This T cell receptor beta chain derives from a study of blood T cells in healthy people across ages (dated by TCRdb to 2015 to 2017). With regard to the full study: In model experiments, template switching captured roughly one uniquely barcoded TCR beta cDNA molecule for every two T cells. Age-related changes in TCR beta repertoire diversity were measured in the study by deep sequencing normalized with unique cDNA molecular identifiers. Four age groups were formed from the donors: young (average approximately 15 years), middle-aged (roughly 38), aged (approximately 60) and long-lived (about 80). To avoid experimental bias, donors of different ages were spread randomly across the sequencing lanes. For two donors (one aged 18 to 30 and one aged 80 or older), the study analyzed two additional independent replicas of 1 million unique cDNA reads from the same blood draw.

A note on this clonotype: The specificity of this receptor is unknown. There are no base qualities to consult, and no much larger clone falls within one base.

Paper-wide results and their limitations: A strong correlation was found between observed TCR beta diversity and the percentage of naive T cells measured by flow cytometry. Conclusive comparison of naive and antigen-experienced compartments was prevented by the profiling of bulk unsorted PBMCs. Because the CMV infection status of the donors was unknown, age-related changes in expanded clonotypes may potentially have been confounded. Compared with the aged group, more naive CD4+ T cells, fewer expanded clones and increased TCR diversity were shown by the long-lived group, suggesting age selection. As age increased, observed TCR beta diversity per million T cells dropped in a roughly linear way, and a significant reduction was already evident by age approximately 40. Estimates of total diversity based on one million sequenced T cells were considered lower bounds and underestimates.

Donors were a few dozen systemically healthy Caucasian individuals from Russia aged 6 to 90 years. Each donor gave 8 to 10 milliliters of peripheral blood, drawn into EDTA-treated Vacutainer tubes. Ficoll-Paque density-gradient centrifugation was used to isolate PBMCs, with at least 6.5 million obtained per sample. Total RNA, at least 6 micrograms per sample, was extracted from PBMCs with Trizol reagent. The percentages of naive CD45RAhigh/CD27high T cells were determined by flow cytometry on a PBMC aliquot from every donor. Inclusive of the bounding cysteine and phenylalanine, the CDR3 is 15 residues long. Only the CDR3 region is kept as DNA, spanning 45 bases read in frame from base 1. V ends up 4 bases short and J 3 bases short, with an unmatched junction base count of 7. From the germline V gene (reference sequence), CDR1 is SEHNR and CDR2 is FQNEAQ. Library preparation employed 5' RACE. TCRdb shows the sequencer as Illumina HiSeq 2500. The second PCR ran for roughly 6 to 11 cycles and used a J-beta primer mix along with a sample-barcoded 5' primer. A template-switch 5' adaptor carrying 12 random nucleotides introduced a unique molecular identifier onto each TCR beta cDNA molecule. Each sample yielded at least 2.5 million CDR3-containing paired-end reads. All of the RNA was converted into first-strand cDNA using the Mint cDNA synthesis kit, with a TRBC-specific oligonucleotide serving as the primer. After uracil-DNA glycosylase treatment, a first 18-cycle PCR used universal primers M1SS and BC2_uni_R on all cDNA. The published analysis was carried out like this. Normalization of each sample was performed by random selection of 1 million high-quality reads, each carrying a distinct molecular identifier. Reads sharing molecular identifiers were discarded rather than binned into consensus sequences. MiTCR, with a Q25 quality threshold and the strictest error-elimination algorithm, was used for CDR3 identification, clonotype clustering and error correction. A nonparametric unseen species model with Euler transformation was used to estimate a lower bound on total TCR beta diversity. TCRdb itself trimmed the public reads at Q25 with fastp, ran MiXCR and retained productive beta chains. One record per CDR3 amino acid sequence lists the most common genes and DNA. TCRdb, not the authors, supplied the V and J calls. The table for this sample lists about 780,000 distinct CDR3 sequences; around 50% of them were counted only once. Together, the top ten hold 18% of the sample.

The TCR originated in a man older than 75 in good health. Sequencing was performed on blood. This sequence uses TRBV7-9 and TRBJ2-3; 7 of the junction bases match TRBD1. The DNA sequence follows: TGTGCCAGCAGCTCCACACAGGGGTTAACAGATACGCAGTATTTT. It specifies CASSSTQGLTDTQYF.